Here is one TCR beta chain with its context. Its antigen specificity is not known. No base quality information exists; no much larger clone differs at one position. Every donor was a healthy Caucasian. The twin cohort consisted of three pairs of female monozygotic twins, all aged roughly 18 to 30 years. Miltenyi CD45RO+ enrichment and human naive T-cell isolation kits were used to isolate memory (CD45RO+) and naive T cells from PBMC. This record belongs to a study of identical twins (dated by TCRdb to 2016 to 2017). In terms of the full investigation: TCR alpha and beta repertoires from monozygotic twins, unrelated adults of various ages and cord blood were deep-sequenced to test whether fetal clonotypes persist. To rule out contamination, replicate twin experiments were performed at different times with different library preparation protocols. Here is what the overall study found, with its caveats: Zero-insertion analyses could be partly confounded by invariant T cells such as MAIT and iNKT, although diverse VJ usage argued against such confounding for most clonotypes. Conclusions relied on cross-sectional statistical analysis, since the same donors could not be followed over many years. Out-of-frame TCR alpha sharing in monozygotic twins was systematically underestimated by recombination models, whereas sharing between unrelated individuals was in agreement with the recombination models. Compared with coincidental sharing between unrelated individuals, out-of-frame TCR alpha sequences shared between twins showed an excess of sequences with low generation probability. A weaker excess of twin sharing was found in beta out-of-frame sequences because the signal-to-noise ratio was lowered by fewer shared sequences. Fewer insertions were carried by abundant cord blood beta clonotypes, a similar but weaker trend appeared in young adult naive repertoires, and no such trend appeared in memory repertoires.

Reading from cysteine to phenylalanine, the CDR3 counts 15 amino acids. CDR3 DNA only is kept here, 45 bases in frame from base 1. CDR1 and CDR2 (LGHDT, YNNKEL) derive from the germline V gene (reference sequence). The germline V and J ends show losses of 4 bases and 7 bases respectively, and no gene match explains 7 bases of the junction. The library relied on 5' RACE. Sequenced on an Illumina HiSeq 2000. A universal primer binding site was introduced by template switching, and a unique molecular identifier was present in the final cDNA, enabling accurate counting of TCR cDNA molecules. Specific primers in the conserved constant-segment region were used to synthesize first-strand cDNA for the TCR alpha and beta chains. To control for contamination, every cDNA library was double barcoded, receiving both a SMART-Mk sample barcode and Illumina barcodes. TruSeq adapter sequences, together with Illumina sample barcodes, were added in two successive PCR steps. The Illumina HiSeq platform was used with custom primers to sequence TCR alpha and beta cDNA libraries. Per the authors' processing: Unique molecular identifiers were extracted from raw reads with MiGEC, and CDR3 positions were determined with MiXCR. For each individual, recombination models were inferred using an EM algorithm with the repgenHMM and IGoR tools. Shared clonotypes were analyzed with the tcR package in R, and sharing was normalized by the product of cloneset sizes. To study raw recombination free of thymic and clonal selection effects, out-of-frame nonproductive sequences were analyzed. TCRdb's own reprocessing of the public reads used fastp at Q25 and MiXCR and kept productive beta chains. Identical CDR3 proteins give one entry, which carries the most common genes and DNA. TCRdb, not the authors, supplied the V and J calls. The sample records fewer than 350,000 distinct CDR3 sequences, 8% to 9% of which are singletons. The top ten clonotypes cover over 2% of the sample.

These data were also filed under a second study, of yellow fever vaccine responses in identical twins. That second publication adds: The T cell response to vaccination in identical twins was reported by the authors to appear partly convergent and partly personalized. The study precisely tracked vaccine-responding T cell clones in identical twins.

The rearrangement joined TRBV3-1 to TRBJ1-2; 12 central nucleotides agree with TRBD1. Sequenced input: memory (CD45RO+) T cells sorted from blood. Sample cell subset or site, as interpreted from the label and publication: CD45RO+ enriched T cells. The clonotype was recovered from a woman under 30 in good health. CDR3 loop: CASSPTGQGASGYTF. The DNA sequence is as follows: TGTGCCAGCAGCCCAACGGGACAGGGGGCATCTGGCTACACCTTC.